This T cell receptor beta chain is from a study of T cell responses to AZD1222 COVID-19 vaccine. Findings and caveats of the study: Donors, mostly white British, included more females; clonal diversity was possibly underestimated. It was only 6 or 7 AZD1222 recipients who were seropositive at baseline.

The repertoire was sequenced with immunoSEQ multiplex PCR; TCRdb's copy has only in-frame clones and lacks some. The table includes tens of thousands of clones, about 94% detected once. On this clone: The antigen remains undetermined.

Losses at the gene ends were 3 bases for V and 0 bases for J; bases not matched to a gene: 11. The V gene's germline CDR1 is LNHDA and CDR2 SQIVND (reference sequence). The CDR3 covers 17 residues. The rearrangement links TRBV19 to TRBJ2-7, with 7 nucleotides matching TRBD2. The sample in question was peripheral blood, obtained 28 days after the second AZD1222 dose. The sequence was collected from an adult who received the AZD1222 COVID-19 vaccine. The CDR3 DNA reads as TGTGCCAGTAGTATTAGGTGGGGAGGGACTGCCTCCTACGAGCAGTACTTC. Protein: CASSIRWGGTASYEQYF.